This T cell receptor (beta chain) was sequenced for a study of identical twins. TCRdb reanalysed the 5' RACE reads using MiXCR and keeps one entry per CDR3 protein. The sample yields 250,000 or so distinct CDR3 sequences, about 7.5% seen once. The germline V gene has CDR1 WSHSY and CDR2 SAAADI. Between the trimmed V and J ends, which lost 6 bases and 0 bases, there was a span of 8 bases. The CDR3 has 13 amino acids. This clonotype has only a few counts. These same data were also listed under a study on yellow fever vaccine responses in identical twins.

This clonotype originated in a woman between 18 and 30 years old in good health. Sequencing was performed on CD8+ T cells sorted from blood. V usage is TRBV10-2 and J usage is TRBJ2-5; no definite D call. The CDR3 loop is CASRDRYQETQYF. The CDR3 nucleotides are TGCGCCAGCAGGGACCGGTACCAAGAGACCCAGTACTTC.